This T cell receptor beta chain comes out of a study of blood T cell dynamics during melanoma immunotherapy (dated by TCRdb to about 2020). Some background on the complete study: Patients with metastatic melanoma were treated with first-line pembrolizumab or nivolumab plus ipilimumab as standard of care in the United Kingdom. To identify early correlates of response, the study profiled peripheral T cell receptor repertoires in patients with metastatic melanoma before and after one cycle of checkpoint inhibitor therapy. A training cohort was formed from consecutive patients, and a further independent group of patients from the same centre was pooled into an external validation set.

Every bulk PBMC sample was loaded with the same fixed amount of around 400 ng of DNA. TCR beta CDR3 sequences were amplified from genomic DNA with the immunoSEQ TCRb Assay kit following manufacturer instructions. The KAPA Library Quantification Kit for Illumina platforms was used to quantify pooled libraries by qPCR. Pooled libraries were sequenced on an Illumina NextSeq 500, clustered at 0.6-1.1 pM. The paper's data handling went like this. TCR data were analyzed using immunoSEQ ANALYZER and the R LymphoSeq package. A rearrangement efficiency score was calculated as productive divided by the sum of productive and non-productive CDR3 sequences. Clonality was assessed using the Gini coefficient and diversity using the Renyi index at alpha=1, with pairwise comparisons between timepoints within each patient. Clonal relatedness, based on an edit distance of 3, and repertoire similarity, based on the Bhattacharyya coefficient, were both computed in LymphoSeq. To classify response, a linear discriminant analysis based on week-3 changes in clonality and diversity was built using the R MASS and caret packages. The table comes from immuneACCESS by way of TCRdb, which keeps in-frame sequences with V and J called. Part of the clones is missing from these tables; in studies checked, under half for an unresolved V gene and the rest for unknown reasons. The V and J calls and clone size were taken over from that table, and D and trimming were inferred from the DNA. Across this sample there are more than 10,000 clones, with roughly 84% seen only once. The biggest ten clones account for around 9.5% of the sample.

The time point label on this specimen signifies: pre-treatment baseline. Blood samples were collected before treatment (T0) and at week 3 (W3), after the first cycle of checkpoint blockade. Except for a couple of patients with rapid clinical progression, response was assessed 12 weeks after the first infusion by RECIST 1.1; disease control meant complete response, partial response or stable disease. Patients with prior systemic cancer treatment, concomitant immunosuppressant therapy or synchronous other active malignancies were excluded. Both bulk PBMC and plasma cell-free DNA were sequenced for TCR beta so that circulating cells and T cell turnover could be tracked. PBMC were isolated from blood with Lymphoprep and SepMate tubes, followed by red cell lysis. QIAamp DNA Blood Mini kits were used to extract DNA from PBMC and sorted T cell subsets. About this clone: Its antigen is currently not known. Base-call qualities are not available, and no considerably larger clone is one nucleotide away.

V is trimmed back by 4 bases and J by 4 bases, and the junction contains 9 bases that no gene match accounts for. There are 16 amino acids in the CDR3, from cysteine to phenylalanine inclusive. Of all the DNA, just the CDR3 is kept, 48 bases in frame from base 1. In the germline V gene, CDR1 corresponds to SGHRS and CDR2 to YFSETQ. Overall results and qualifications from the work: A bifurcated reorganization of the PBMC repertoire at W3, with increased clonality or increased diversity, was observed in patients who later achieved disease control, unlike in progressors. The relatively small sample size was recognized as a factor that could limit how well the results generalize. Whether the T cell clones driving repertoire changes were melanoma-specific or reflected general immune activation could not be determined in the study.

Here the sequenced sample was blood, taken from a patient treated with checkpoint blockade. The receptor was isolated from a human donor with melanoma. Here the chain combines TRBV5-1 and TRBJ2-1, with 9 middle bases fitting TRBD2. The encoded CDR3 is CASSPRGGEIYNEQFF. The DNA is as follows: TGCGCCAGCAGCCCCCGCGGGGGGGAGATATACAATGAGCAGTTCTTC.